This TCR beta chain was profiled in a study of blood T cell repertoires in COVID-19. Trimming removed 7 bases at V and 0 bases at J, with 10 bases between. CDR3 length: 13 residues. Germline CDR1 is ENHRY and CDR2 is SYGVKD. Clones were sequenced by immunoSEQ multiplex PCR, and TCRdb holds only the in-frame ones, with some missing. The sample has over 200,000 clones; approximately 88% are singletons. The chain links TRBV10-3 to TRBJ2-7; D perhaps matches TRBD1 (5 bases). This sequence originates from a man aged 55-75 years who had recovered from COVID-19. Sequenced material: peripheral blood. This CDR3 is CAIKDSASYEQYF. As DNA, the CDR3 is TGTGCCATCAAAGACAGCGCCTCCTACGAGCAGTACTTC.